The present entry profiles one TCR beta chain with its context. Its antigen is unidentified. A read error may produce the germline difference seen at one junction end. The data are from a study of OX40 agonist ivuxolimab in advanced cancers. Across the study: Six ivuxolimab dose levels, 0.01 to 10 mg/kg, were given intravenously every 2 weeks. Of the participants, roughly 40% had some prior anti-PD-1, anti-PD-L1 or anti-CTLA-4 therapy, which was allowed. Patients undergoing dose escalation presented with hepatocellular carcinoma, melanoma, renal cell or head and neck cancer.

Sequenced by immunoSEQ multiplex PCR; TCRdb stores in-frame clones only, minus some. The top ten hold around 8.2% of the sample, which has about 66,000 clones, 70% to 90% seen once. Findings and limits, study-wide: Within 6 weeks, CD4+ and CD8+ blood T cells expanded clonally at 0.1 to 3.0 mg/kg.

This receptor was taken from an adult with an advanced solid tumor such as melanoma, head and neck, liver or kidney cancer. The sample here was CD4+ or CD8+ T cells sorted from blood, taken in a trial of the OX40 agonist ivuxolimab.

The CDR3: CASSLAVAGGLSSYGQYF. The CDR3 DNA follows: TGTGCCAGCAGCTTAGCCGTAGCGGGGGGCCTTAGCTCCTACGGGCAGTACTTC. The genes are TRBV7-8 and TRBJ2-7, with 10 positions matching TRBD2. CDR1 SGHVS and CDR2 FQNEAQ come from the germline V gene. This CDR3 spans 18 amino acids.